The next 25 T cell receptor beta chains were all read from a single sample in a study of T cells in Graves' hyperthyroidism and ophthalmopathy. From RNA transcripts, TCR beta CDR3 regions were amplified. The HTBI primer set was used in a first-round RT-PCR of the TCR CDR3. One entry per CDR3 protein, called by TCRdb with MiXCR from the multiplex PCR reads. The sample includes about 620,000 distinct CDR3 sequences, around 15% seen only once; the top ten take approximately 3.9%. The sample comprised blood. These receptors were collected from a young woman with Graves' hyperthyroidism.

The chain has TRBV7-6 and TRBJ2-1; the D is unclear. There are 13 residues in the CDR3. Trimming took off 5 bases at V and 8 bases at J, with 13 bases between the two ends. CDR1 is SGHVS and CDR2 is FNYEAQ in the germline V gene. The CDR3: CASSQTEQDEQFF. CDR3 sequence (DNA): TGTGCCAGCAGCCAAACAGAGCAGGATGAGCAGTTCTTC.

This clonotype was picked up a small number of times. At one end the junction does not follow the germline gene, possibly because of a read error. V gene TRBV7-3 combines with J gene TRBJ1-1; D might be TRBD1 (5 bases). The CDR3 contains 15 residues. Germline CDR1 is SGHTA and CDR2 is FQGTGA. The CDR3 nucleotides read TGTACCAGCAGCTTAACGGGACGGGCGAACACTGAAGCTTTCTTT. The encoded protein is CTSSLTGRANTEAFF.

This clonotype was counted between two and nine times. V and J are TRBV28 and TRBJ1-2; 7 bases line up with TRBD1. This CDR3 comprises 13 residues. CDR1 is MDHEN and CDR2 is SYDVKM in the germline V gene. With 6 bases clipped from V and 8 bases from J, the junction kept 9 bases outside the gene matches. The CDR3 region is CASRFSGGGGYTF. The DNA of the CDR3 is TGTGCCAGCAGATTCTCAGGGGGGGGGGGCTACACCTTC.

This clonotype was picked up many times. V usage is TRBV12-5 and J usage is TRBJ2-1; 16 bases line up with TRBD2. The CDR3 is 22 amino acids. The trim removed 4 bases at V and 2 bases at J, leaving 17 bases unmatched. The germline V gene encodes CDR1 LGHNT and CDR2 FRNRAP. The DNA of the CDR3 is TGTGCTAGTGGTTCCCGTCAGATCCCGGGACTAGCGGGAGGGCCACCCTACAATGAGCAGTTCTTC. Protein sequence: CASGSRQIPGLAGGPPYNEQFF.

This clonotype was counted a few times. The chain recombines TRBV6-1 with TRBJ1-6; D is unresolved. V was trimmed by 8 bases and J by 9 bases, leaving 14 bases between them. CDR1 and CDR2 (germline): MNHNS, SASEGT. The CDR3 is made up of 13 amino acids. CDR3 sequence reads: CASLDVGSSPLHF. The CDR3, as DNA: TGTGCCAGCTTGGACGTGGGTAGTTCACCCCTCCACTTT.

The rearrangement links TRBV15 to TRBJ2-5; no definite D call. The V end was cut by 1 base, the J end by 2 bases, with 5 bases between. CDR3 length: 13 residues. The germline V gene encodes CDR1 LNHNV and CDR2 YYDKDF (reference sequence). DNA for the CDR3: TGTGCCACCAGCAGAGGAGTACAAGAGACCCAGTACTTC. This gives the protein CATSRGVQETQYF. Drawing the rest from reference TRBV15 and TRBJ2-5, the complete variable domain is DAMVIQNPRYQVTQFGKPVTLSCSQTLNHNVMYWYQQKSSQAPKLLFHYYDKDFNNEADTPDNFQSRRPNTSFCFLDIRSPGLGDTAMYLCATSRGVQETQYFGPGTRLLVL.

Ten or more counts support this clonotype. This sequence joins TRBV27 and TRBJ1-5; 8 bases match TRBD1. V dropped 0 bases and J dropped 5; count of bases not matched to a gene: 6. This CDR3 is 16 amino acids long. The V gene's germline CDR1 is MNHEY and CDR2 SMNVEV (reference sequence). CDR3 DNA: TGTGCCAGCAGTTTATCCGGACAGGGTCTTGATCAGCCCCAGCATTTT. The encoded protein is CASSLSGQGLDQPQHF.

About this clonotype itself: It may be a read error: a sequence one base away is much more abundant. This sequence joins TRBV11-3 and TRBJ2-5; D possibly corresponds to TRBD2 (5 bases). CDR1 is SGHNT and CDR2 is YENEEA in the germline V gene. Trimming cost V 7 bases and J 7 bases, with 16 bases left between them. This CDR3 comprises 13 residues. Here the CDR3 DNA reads TGTGCCAGCACCCTCGGGCCACGGGGGACCCAGTACTTC. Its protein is CASTLGPRGTQYF.

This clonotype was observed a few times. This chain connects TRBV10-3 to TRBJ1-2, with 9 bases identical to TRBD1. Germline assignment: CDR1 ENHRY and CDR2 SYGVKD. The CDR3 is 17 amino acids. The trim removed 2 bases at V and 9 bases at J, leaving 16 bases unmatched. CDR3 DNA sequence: TGTGCCATCAGTGAGAGCACAGGGGGCCTCCTCTTTAATCGCTACACCTTC. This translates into CAISESTGGLLFNRYTF.

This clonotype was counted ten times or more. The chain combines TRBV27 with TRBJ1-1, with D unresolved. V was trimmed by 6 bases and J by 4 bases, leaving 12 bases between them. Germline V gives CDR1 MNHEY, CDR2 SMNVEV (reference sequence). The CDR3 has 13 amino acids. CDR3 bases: TGTGCCAGCAGAGCTCGGTGGGGCACTGAAGCTTTCTTT. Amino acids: CASRARWGTEAFF.

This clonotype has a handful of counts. The CDR3 region has the DNA TGCGCCAGCAGCCAAGAAGTGGCCCCTAACTATGGCTACACCTTC. It yields the protein CASSQEVAPNYGYTF. This rearrangement joins TRBV4-3 to TRBJ1-2; D remains unclear. Between the trimmed V and J ends, which lost 0 bases and 0 bases, there was a span of 8 bases. CDR3 length equals 15 residues. Germline assignment: CDR1 LGHNA and CDR2 YSLEER.

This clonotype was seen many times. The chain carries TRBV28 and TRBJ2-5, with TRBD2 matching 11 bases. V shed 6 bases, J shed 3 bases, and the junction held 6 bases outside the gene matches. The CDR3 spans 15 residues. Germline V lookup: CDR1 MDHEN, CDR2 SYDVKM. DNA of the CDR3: TGTGCCAGCAGCCGGGGACTAGCGGATGAAGAGACCCAGTACTTC. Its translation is CASSRGLADEETQYF.

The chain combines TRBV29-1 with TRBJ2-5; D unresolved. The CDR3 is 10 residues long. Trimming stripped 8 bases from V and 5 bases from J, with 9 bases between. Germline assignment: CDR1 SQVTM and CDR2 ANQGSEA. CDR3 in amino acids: CSMMGETQYF. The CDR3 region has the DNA TGCAGCATGATGGGTGAGACCCAGTACTTC.

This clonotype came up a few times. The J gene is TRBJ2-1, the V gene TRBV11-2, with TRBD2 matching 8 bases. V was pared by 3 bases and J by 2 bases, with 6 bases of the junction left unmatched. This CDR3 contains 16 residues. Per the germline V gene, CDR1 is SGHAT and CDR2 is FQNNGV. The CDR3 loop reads CASSLLTGRAYNEQFF. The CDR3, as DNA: TGTGCCAGCAGCTTGTTGACCGGGAGGGCCTACAATGAGCAGTTCTTC.

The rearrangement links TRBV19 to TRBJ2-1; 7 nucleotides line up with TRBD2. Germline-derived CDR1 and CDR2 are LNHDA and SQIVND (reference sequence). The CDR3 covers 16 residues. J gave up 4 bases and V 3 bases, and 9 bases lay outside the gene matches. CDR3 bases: TGTGCCAGTAGTATGACGTGGCGGGAGACTTACAATGAGCAGTTCTTC. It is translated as CASSMTWRETYNEQFF. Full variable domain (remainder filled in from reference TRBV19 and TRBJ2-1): DGGITQSPKYLFRKEGQNVTLSCEQNLNHDAMYWYRQDPGQGLRLIYYSQIVNDFQKGDIAEGYSVSREKKESFPLTVTSAQKNPTAFYLCASSMTWRETYNEQFFGPGTRLTVL.

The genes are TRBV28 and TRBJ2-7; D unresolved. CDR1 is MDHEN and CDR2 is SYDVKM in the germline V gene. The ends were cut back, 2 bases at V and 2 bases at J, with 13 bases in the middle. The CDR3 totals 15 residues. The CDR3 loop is CASSLVRRRTYEQYF. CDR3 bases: TGTGCCAGCAGTTTAGTTCGGAGACGGACCTACGAGCAGTACTTC.

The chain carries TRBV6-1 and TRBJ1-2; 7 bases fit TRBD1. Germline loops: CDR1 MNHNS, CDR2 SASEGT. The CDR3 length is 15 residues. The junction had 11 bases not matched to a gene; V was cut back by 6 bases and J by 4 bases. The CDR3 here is CASSYTPGGTYGYTF. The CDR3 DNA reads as TGTGCCAGCAGCTATACCCCAGGGGGTACCTATGGCTACACCTTC.

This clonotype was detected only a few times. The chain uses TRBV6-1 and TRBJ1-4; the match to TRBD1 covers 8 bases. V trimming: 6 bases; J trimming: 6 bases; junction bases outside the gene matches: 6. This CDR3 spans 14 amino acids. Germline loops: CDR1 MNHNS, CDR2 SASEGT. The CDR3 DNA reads TGTGCCAGCAGGCCAGGGGGCAATGATGAAAAACTGTTTTTT. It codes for CASRPGGNDEKLFF.

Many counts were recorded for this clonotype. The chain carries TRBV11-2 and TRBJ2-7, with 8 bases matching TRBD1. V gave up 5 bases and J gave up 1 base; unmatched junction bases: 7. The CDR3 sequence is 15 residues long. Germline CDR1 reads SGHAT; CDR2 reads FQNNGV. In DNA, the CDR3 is TGTGCCAGCAGCCGAGGCAACAGGGGGTCCTACGAGCAGTACTTC. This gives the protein CASSRGNRGSYEQYF.

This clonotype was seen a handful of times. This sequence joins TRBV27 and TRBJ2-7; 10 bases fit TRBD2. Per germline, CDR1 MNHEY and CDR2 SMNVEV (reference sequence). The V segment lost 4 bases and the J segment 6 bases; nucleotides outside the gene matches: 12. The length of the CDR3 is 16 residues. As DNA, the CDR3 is TGTGCCAGCAGTTATATTGGTAGCGGGAGGATGGGCGAGCAGTACTTC. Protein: CASSYIGSGRMGEQYF.

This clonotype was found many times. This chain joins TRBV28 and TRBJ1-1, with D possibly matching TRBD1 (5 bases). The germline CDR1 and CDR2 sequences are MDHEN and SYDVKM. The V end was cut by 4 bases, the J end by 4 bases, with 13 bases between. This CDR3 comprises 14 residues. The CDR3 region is CASSSWDQGTEAFF. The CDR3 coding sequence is TGTGCCAGCAGTTCTTGGGACCAGGGCACTGAAGCTTTCTTT.

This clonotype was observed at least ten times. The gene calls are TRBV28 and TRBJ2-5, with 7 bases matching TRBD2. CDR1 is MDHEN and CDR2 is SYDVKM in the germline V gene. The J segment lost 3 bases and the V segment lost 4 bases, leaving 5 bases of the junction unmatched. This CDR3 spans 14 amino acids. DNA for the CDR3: TGTGCCAGCAGTTCACCGGGACTAAAAGAGACCCAGTACTTC. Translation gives CASSSPGLKETQYF.

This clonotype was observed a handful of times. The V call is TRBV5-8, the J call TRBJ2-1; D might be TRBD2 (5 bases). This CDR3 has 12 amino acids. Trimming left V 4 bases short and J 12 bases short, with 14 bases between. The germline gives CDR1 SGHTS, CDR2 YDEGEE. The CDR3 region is CASSPRTGRQFF. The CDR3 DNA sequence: TGTGCCAGCAGCCCCCGGACTGGGAGGCAGTTCTTC.

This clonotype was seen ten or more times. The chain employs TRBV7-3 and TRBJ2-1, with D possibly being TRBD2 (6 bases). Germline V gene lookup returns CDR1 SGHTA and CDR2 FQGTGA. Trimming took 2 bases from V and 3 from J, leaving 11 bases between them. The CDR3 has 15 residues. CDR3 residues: CASSLGGTGYNEQFF. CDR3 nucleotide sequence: TGTGCCAGCAGCTTAGGGGGGACGGGCTACAATGAGCAGTTCTTC. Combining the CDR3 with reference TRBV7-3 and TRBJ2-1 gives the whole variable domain GAGVSQTPSNKVTEKGKYVELRCDPISGHTALYWYRQSLGQGPEFLIYFQGTGAADDSGLPNDRFFAVRPEGSVSTLKIQRTERGDSAVYLCASSLGGTGYNEQFFGPGTRLTVL.

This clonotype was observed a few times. The CDR3 loop reads CASSLWTSHNNEQFF. CDR3 in DNA: TGTGCCAGCAGCCTGTGGACTAGCCACAACAATGAGCAGTTCTTC. The chain carries TRBV7-2 and TRBJ2-1; the match to TRBD2 covers 8 bases. J was trimmed by 5 bases and V by 5 bases; bases with no gene match: 8. Germline values: CDR1 SGHTA, CDR2 FQGNSA. The CDR3 loop spans 15 amino acids.